This T cell receptor beta chain was retrieved from a study of cytomegalovirus exposure and HLA in healthy donors. About the study: Earlier sequencing of approximately 180 million T cells yielded around 100 million unique TCR beta sequences. Assignment to the Caucasian-associated ancestry cluster applied to about 80% of the approximately 420 genotyped donors.

The CDR3 sequence is 14 residues long. J was trimmed by 14 bases and V by 1 base; bases with no gene match: 11. Germline V gene data show CDR1 as MGHDK and CDR2 as SYGVNS. Primers included in the PCR were 60 Vbeta and 13 Jbeta primers. Authors' analysis steps: A later analysis counted tens of millions of unique TCR beta chains, around 10 million shared. TCRdb's table, derived via immunoSEQ multiplex PCR, lists solely in-frame clones and lacks some. V, J and clone size reflect that table, while D and trimming were determined from the DNA. Here the sample spans roughly 93,000 clones, 70% to 80% being singletons.

Input material: PBMCs. The sequence was collected from a man younger than 35 in good health and CMV-seropositive. V and J are TRBV25-1 and TRBJ2-1, with 7 bases that match TRBD2. This chain's CDR3 is CASSESHSLAEEFF. CDR3 DNA: TGTGCCAGCAGTGAATCCCATTCCCTAGCGGAGGAGTTCTTC.